A single sample is the source of the 7 T cell receptor beta chains below, sequenced in a study of OX40 agonist ivuxolimab in advanced cancers. TCRdb's copy holds only in-frame clones and misses some; the assay was immunoSEQ multiplex PCR. Here the sample spans about 28,000 clones, 87% being singletons. The sample was CD4+ or CD8+ T cells sorted from blood, taken in a trial of the OX40 agonist ivuxolimab. Every receptor here comes from an adult with an advanced solid tumor such as melanoma, head and neck, liver or kidney cancer.

This clone was counted once. Here the CDR3 reads CATSQGDTQYF. For the CDR3, the DNA is TGTGCCACCTCTCAGGGGGATACGCAGTATTTT. The chain joins TRBV13 to TRBJ2-3; the D gene is possibly TRBD1 (6 bases). Germline CDR1 is PRHDT and CDR2 is FYEKMQ (reference sequence). V lost 10 bases and J 6 bases, leaving 11 bases between the germline ends. The length of the CDR3 is 11 residues. The full variable domain, completed using reference TRBV13 and TRBJ2-3, is AAGVIQSPRHLIKEKRETATLKCYPIPRHDTVYWYQQGPGQDPQFLISFYEKMQSDKGSIPDRFSAQQFSDYHSELNMSSLELGDSALYFCATSQGDTQYFGPGTRLTVL.

The chain employs TRBV5-1 and TRBJ2-2; 8 nucleotides match TRBD2. CDR1 SGHRS and CDR2 YFSETQ come from the germline V gene. J lost 2 bases, V lost 0 bases, and 9 bases had no gene match. The CDR3 loop spans 18 amino acids. The CDR3 sequence is CASSLAPSGRYNTGELFF. For the CDR3, the DNA is TGCGCCAGCAGCTTGGCCCCAAGCGGGAGATACAACACCGGGGAGCTGTTTTTT.

The V and J genes are TRBV27 and TRBJ2-7, with a possible D match to TRBD2 (6 bases). Germline V gene sequence: CDR1 MNHEY, CDR2 SMNVEV (reference sequence). The CDR3 length is 15 residues. The V end was cut by 0 bases, the J end by 2 bases, with 11 bases between. This CDR3 is CASSLSGTGPYEQYF. In DNA form, the CDR3 reads TGTGCCAGCAGTTTATCAGGGACTGGTCCCTACGAGCAGTACTTC.

The chain recombines TRBV28 with TRBJ2-7; 8 bases map to TRBD2. J was trimmed by 3 bases and V by 5 bases; bases with no gene match: 15. The CDR3 totals 17 residues. Germline V gene lookup returns CDR1 MDHEN and CDR2 SYDVKM. Written as DNA, the CDR3 is TGTGCCAGCAGTGAACTTCTAGCGGGCCTGACTCACTACGAGCAGTACTTC. Encoded protein: CASSELLAGLTHYEQYF.

The genes are TRBV2 and TRBJ2-7, with D uncertain. The CDR3 sequence is 14 residues long. Per germline, CDR1 SNHLY and CDR2 FYNNEI. Trimming took off 5 bases at V and 7 bases at J, with 18 bases between the two ends. The DNA for the CDR3 is TGTGCCAGCAGTACAAATCCTCCTAGAAAAGAGCAGTACTTC. Protein product: CASSTNPPRKEQYF.

V usage is TRBV27 and J usage is TRBJ2-7; possibly TRBD2 for D (6 bases). The length of the CDR3 is 14 residues. Trimming took 3 bases from V and 3 from J, leaving 12 bases between them. Per the germline V gene, CDR1 is MNHEY and CDR2 is SMNVEV (reference sequence). The CDR3 coding sequence is TGTGCCAGCAGTTTCGCGGGGAGCGACTACGAGCAGTACTTC. It encodes CASSFAGSDYEQYF.

The genes are TRBV7-6 and TRBJ2-1, with 7 bases lining up with TRBD2. Germline values: CDR1 SGHVS, CDR2 FNYEAQ. CDR3 length equals 15 residues. V dropped 4 bases and J dropped 3; count of bases not matched to a gene: 6. The CDR3 DNA reads as TGTGCCAGCAGCTCCCAGGGAGGGTACTACAATGAGCAGTTCTTC. Protein: CASSSQGGYYNEQFF. The whole variable domain, filled in from reference TRBV7-6 and TRBJ2-1, reads GAGVSQSPRYKVTKRGQDVALRCDPISGHVSLYWYRQALGQGPEFLTYFNYEAQQDKSGLPNDRFSAERPEGSISTLTIQRTEQRDSAMYRCASSSQGGYYNEQFFGPGTRLTVL.